These 21 T cell receptor beta chains came from one sample sequenced in a study of beta chain features in type 1 diabetes. Study findings and constraints: Significant though moderate, a shortening of TCRB CDR3s appeared in all four CD4+ subsets of Type 1 diabetes patients.

The study reverse transcribed the entire isolated RNA, so it sequenced expressed TCRB transcripts. TCRdb's copy holds only in-frame clones and misses some; the assay was immunoSEQ multiplex PCR. This sample has under 250,000 clones, with around 14% found just once. These receptors' antigens are unknown. The sequencing input was naive CD4+ T cells from blood. These receptors all stem from a man between 25 and 39 years old with type 1 diabetes.

The chain couples TRBV11-2 to TRBJ1-1; D is possibly TRBD1 (6 bases). The CDR3 runs 16 residues. V shed 1 base and J shed 8 bases, with 20 bases lying between them. CDR1 and CDR2 from the germline V gene are SGHAT and FQNNGV. The CDR3 here is CASSLGTASLKAEAFF. The CDR3 DNA sequence: TGTGCCAGCAGCTTAGGGACAGCCTCTCTCAAGGCCGAAGCTTTCTTT.

This chain uses TRBV7-9 with TRBJ1-6; tentatively, D is TRBD1 (6 bases). Looked up from germline, CDR1 is SEHNR and CDR2 is FQNEAQ (reference sequence). The ends were cut back, 4 bases at V and 10 bases at J, with 17 bases in the middle. This CDR3 region has 15 residues. CDR3 coding DNA: TGTGCCAGCAGCTCCTTACCCCGGGACATATCACCCCTCCACTTT. Its protein is CASSSLPRDISPLHF.

The chain joins TRBV5-1 to TRBJ2-7; perhaps TRBD2 as D (5 bases). From germline, CDR1 is SGHRS and CDR2 YFSETQ. V was trimmed by 4 bases and J by 4 bases, leaving 15 bases between them. The CDR3 spans 14 residues. The CDR3 spells CASSPRAGGYEQYF. The CDR3 DNA is TGCGCCAGCAGCCCTCGGGCGGGCGGATACGAGCAGTACTTC. Filled out from reference TRBV5-1 and TRBJ2-7, the complete variable domain reads KAGVTQTPRYLIKTRGQQVTLSCSPISGHRSVSWYQQTPGQGLQFLFEYFSETQRNKGNFPGRFSGRQFSNSRSEMNVSTLELGDSALYLCASSPRAGGYEQYFGPGTRLTVT.

J is TRBJ2-5 and V is TRBV5-4; 12 bases map to TRBD2. The junction had 8 bases not matched to a gene; V was cut back by 4 bases and J by 4 bases. There are 16 residues in the CDR3. Germline CDR1 is SGHNT and CDR2 is YYREEE (reference sequence). The CDR3 loop is CASSPIRTSGTETQYF. In DNA, the CDR3 is TGTGCCAGCAGCCCGATCCGGACTAGCGGGACAGAGACCCAGTACTTC.

The chain is built from TRBV19 and TRBJ1-5, with D unclear. CDR1 is LNHDA and CDR2 is SQIVND in the germline V gene (reference sequence). This CDR3 region has 13 residues. Deletions cut 3 bases from V and 4 bases from J, with 7 bases between. This CDR3 reads CASSITGNQPQHF. The CDR3 coding sequence is TGTGCCAGTAGTATTACCGGGAATCAGCCCCAGCATTTT.

The V and J genes are TRBV4-1 and TRBJ2-7, with TRBD1 matching 7 bases. Germline lookup yields CDR1 MGHRA and CDR2 YSYEKL. The V and J ends lost 1 base and 0 bases, in that order; junction bases with no gene match: 3. The CDR3 is 15 residues long. Here the CDR3 DNA reads TGCGCCAGCAGCCAAGGAACAGGGGTCTCCTACGAGCAGTACTTC. Encoded protein: CASSQGTGVSYEQYF.

The V call is TRBV6-1, the J call TRBJ2-7; maybe TRBD2 (6 bases). The V end lost 1 base, the J end lost 5 bases, and 12 bases lay between the germline ends. The CDR3 extends over 14 amino acids. Germline loops: CDR1 MNHNS, CDR2 SASEGT. The CDR3 loop is CASSEVGREDEQYF. Written as DNA, the CDR3 is TGTGCCAGCAGTGAAGTAGGCAGGGAGGACGAGCAGTACTTC.

This clone was counted a few times. This chain connects TRBV6-4 to TRBJ2-3; maybe TRBD1 (5 bases). The germline gives CDR1 MRHNA, CDR2 SNTAGT. V was shortened by 2 bases and J by 2 bases, with 11 bases between the two germline ends. The CDR3 is made up of 15 amino acids. CDR3 residues: CASSDGQGVTDTQYF. The DNA of the CDR3 is TGTGCCAGCAGTGACGGGCAGGGCGTCACAGATACGCAGTATTTT.

The rearrangement joins TRBV30 to TRBJ1-1; D is unclear. V was trimmed by 5 bases and J by 1 base, leaving 5 bases between them. This CDR3 spans 11 amino acids. Germline CDR1 is GTSNPN and CDR2 is SVGIG (reference sequence). CDR3 residues: CAWRGNTEAFF. The CDR3 DNA reads as TGTGCCTGGCGGGGGAACACTGAAGCTTTCTTT. Full variable domain (outside the CDR3, taken from reference TRBV30 and TRBJ1-1): SQTIHQWPATLVQPVGSPLSLECTVEGTSNPNLYWYRQAAGRGLQLLFYSVGIGQISSEVPQNLSASRPQDRQFILSSKKLLLSDSGFYLCAWRGNTEAFFGQGTRLTVV.

This chain uses TRBV7-9 with TRBJ2-5; 10 bases fit TRBD1. The ends lost 1 base at V and 1 base at J; junction bases unmatched: 3. The CDR3 consists of 16 residues. Germline V gene data show CDR1 as SEHNR and CDR2 as FQNEAQ (reference sequence). CDR3 sequence (DNA): TGTGCCAGCAGCTTAGACGACAGGGGGCTCCAAGAGACCCAGTACTTC. Protein sequence: CASSLDDRGLQETQYF. Variable domain in full (rest from reference TRBV7-9 and TRBJ2-5): DTGVSQNPRHKITKRGQNVTFRCDPISEHNRLYWYRQTLGQGPEFLTYFQNEAQLEKSRLLSDRFSAERPKGSFSTLEIQRTEQGDSAMYLCASSLDDRGLQETQYFGPGTRLLVL.

In its sample, this clone was seen a few times. The chain uses TRBV10-3 and TRBJ2-7; no firm D call. The CDR3 has 13 residues. V gave up 5 bases and J gave up 6 bases, with 14 bases separating them. Germline assignment: CDR1 ENHRY and CDR2 SYGVKD. The CDR3 loop is CAISPPRSGEQYF. CDR3 DNA sequence: TGTGCCATCAGTCCCCCCCGGAGTGGCGAGCAGTACTTC.

This clone turned up a few times. V is TRBV29-1 and J is TRBJ2-3; 8 bases line up with TRBD1. This CDR3 spans 14 amino acids. In germline, CDR1 is SQVTM, CDR2 ANQGSEA. J lost 4 bases, V lost 0 bases, and 3 bases had no gene match. CDR3 amino acids: CSVEDDRGADTQYF. In DNA form, the CDR3 reads TGCAGCGTTGAAGATGACAGGGGTGCAGATACGCAGTATTTT.

This clone was counted a few times. V and J are TRBV14 and TRBJ2-5; no clear D gene. CDR3 length equals 14 residues. In germline, CDR1 is SGHDN, CDR2 FVKESK. V was trimmed by 1 base and J by 0 bases, leaving 6 bases between them. The CDR3 nucleotides are TGTGCCAGCAGCCAAGGCCGAGACCAAGAGACCCAGTACTTC. It yields the protein CASSQGRDQETQYF.

This clone was counted between two and nine times. The rearrangement links TRBV5-1 to TRBJ2-1; 12 bases match TRBD1. The V segment lost 5 bases and the J segment 6 bases; nucleotides outside the gene matches: 6. This CDR3 has 15 residues. CDR1 is SGHRS and CDR2 is YFSETQ in the germline V gene. The CDR3 region is CASRVGQGAINEQFF. The CDR3 DNA reads TGCGCCAGCAGAGTGGGACAGGGGGCGATCAATGAGCAGTTCTTC.

For the CDR3, the DNA is TGCGCCAGCAGCCAAGGGAACAGGGCCCTAAATGAAAAACTGTTTTTT. Amino acids: CASSQGNRALNEKLFF. The rearrangement links TRBV4-1 to TRBJ1-4, with D perhaps TRBD1 (6 bases). CDR1 is MGHRA and CDR2 is YSYEKL in the germline V gene. Trimming pared 1 base from V and 5 bases from J, leaving 14 bases between. The CDR3 is made up of 16 amino acids.

The chain links TRBV28 to TRBJ2-2, with TRBD1 matching over 8 bases. J was trimmed by 6 bases and V by 4 bases; bases with no gene match: 7. The CDR3 runs 15 residues. Germline CDR1 is MDHEN and CDR2 is SYDVKM. Here the CDR3 reads CASSWRTGSSGELFF. The CDR3 DNA sequence: TGTGCCAGCAGTTGGCGGACAGGGTCTTCCGGGGAGCTGTTTTTT.

This clone was observed a handful of times. The chain links TRBV6-1 to TRBJ2-7; no firm D call. This CDR3 has 15 residues. CDR1 is MNHNS and CDR2 is SASEGT in the germline V gene. Trimming pared 2 bases from V and 5 bases from J, leaving 16 bases between. CDR3 sequence (DNA): TGTGCCAGCAGTGAATCCGGGTCATTCTGGGACGAGCAGTACTTC. Translated, it gives CASSESGSFWDEQYF.

The chain combines TRBV10-3 with TRBJ2-5, with D tentatively TRBD1 (6 bases). CDR1 is ENHRY, CDR2 SYGVKD, per germline. Between the trimmed V and J ends, which lost 6 bases and 2 bases, there was a span of 10 bases. The CDR3 totals 13 residues. This CDR3 reads CAISPRGQETQYF. CDR3 DNA sequence: TGTGCCATCAGCCCGAGGGGGCAAGAGACCCAGTACTTC.

The chain has TRBV11-3 and TRBJ2-7, with D possibly being TRBD2 (6 bases). CDR3 length: 15 residues. Germline lookup yields CDR1 SGHNT and CDR2 YENEEA. V was shortened by 5 bases and J by 4 bases, with 18 bases between the two germline ends. The CDR3 protein is CASSAASGVPYEQYF. As DNA, the CDR3 is TGTGCCAGCAGCGCAGCCTCGGGAGTACCGTACGAGCAGTACTTC.

This sequence joins TRBV11-2 and TRBJ2-7, with 8 bases that match TRBD1. Germline V CDR1 and CDR2: SGHAT, FQNNGV. V was clipped by 5 bases and J by 9 bases; unmatched bases: 9. This CDR3 comprises 13 residues. The CDR3 bases are TGTGCCAGCAGCACGGACAGGGACTTATGGCAGTACTTC. It encodes CASSTDRDLWQYF. The variable domain in full, completed from reference TRBV11-2 and TRBJ2-7, reads EAGVAQSPRYKIIEKRQSVAFWCNPISGHATLYWYQQILGQGPKLLIQFQNNGVVDDSQLPKDRFSAERLKGVDSTLKIQPAKLEDSAVYLCASSTDRDLWQYFGPGTRLTVT.

This rearrangement joins TRBV18 to TRBJ2-3; possible D gene TRBD2, 6 bases. With 3 bases removed from V and 8 bases from J, the gap between germline ends came to 12 bases. Germline CDR1 KGHSH, CDR2 LQKENI. The CDR3 length is 13 residues. The CDR3 DNA reads as TGTGCCAGCTCACCGGGGGACGGGAGTACGCAGTATTTT. Residues: CASSPGDGSTQYF.